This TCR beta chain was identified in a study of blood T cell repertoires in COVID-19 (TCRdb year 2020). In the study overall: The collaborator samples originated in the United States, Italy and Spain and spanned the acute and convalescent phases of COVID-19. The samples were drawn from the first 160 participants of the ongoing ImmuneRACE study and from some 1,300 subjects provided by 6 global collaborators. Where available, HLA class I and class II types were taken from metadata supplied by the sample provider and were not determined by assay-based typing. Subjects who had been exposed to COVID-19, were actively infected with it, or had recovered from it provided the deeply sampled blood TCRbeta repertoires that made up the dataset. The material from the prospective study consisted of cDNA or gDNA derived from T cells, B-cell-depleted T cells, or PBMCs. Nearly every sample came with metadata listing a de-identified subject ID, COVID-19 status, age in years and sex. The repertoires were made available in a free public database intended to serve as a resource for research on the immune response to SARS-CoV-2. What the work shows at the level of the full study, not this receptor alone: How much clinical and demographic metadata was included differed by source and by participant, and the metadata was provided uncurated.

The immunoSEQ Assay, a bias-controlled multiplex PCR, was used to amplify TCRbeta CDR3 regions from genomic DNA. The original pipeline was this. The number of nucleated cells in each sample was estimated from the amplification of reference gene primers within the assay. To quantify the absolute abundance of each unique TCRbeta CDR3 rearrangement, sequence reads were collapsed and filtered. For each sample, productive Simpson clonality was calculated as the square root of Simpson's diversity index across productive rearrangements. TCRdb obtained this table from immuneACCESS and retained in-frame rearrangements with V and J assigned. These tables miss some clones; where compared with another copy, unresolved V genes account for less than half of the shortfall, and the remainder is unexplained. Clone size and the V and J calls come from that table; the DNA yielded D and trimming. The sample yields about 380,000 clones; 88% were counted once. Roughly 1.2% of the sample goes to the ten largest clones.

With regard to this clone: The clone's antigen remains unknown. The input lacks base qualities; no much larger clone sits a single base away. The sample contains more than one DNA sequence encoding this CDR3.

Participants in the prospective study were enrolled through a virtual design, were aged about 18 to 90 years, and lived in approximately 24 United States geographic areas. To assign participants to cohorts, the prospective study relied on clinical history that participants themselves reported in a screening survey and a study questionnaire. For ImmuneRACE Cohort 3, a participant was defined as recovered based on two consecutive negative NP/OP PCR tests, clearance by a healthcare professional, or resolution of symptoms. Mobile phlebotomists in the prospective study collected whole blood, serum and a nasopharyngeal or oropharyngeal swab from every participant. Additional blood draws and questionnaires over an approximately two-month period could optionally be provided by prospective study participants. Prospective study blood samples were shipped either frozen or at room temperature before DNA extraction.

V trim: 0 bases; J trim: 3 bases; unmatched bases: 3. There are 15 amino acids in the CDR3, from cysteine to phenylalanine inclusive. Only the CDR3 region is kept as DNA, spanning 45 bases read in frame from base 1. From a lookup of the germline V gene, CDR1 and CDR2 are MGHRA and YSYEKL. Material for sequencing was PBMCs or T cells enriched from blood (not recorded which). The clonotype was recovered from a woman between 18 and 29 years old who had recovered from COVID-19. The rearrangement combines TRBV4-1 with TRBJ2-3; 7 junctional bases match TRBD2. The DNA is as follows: TGCGCCAGCAGCCAAGATCCCGGGGGGACAGATACGCAGTATTTT. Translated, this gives CASSQDPGGTDTQYF.